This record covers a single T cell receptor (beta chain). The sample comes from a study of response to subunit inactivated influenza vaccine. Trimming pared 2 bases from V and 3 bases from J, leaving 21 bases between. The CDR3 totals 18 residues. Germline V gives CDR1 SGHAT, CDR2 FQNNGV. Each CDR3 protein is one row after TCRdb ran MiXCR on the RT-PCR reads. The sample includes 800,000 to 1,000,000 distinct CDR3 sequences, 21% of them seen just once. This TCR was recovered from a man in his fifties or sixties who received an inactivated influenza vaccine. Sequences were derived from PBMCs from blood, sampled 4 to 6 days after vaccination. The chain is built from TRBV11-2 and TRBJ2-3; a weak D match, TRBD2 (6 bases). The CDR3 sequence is CASSLRSSSGRVTDTQYF. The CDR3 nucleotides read TGTGCCAGCAGCTTAAGAAGTTCGAGCGGGCGTGTGACAGATACGCAGTATTTT.